This entry lists 26 T cell receptor beta chains sequenced from one sample in a study of CD8+CD57+ T cells in acquired aplastic anemia. Profiling that covered TCR beta VDJ and CDR3 relied on genomic DNA as its template. Via MiXCR, TCRdb re-called the reads, giving one row per CDR3 protein. The repertoire consists of a few hundred thousand distinct CDR3 sequences, with approximately 57% occurring once and the leading ten covering roughly 29%. Sequenced material: sorted CD4+, CD8+, or CD8+CD57+ T cells (not recorded which) from PBMCs. The receptors derive from a human donor in good health.

The V gene is TRBV29-1, the J gene TRBJ2-2; tentatively, D is TRBD2 (6 bases). The ends were cut back, 6 bases at V and 0 bases at J, with 14 bases in the middle. The CDR3 contains 15 residues. Germline CDR1 SQVTM, CDR2 ANQGSEA. The CDR3 here is CSVARDSANTGELFF. The CDR3 bases are TGCAGCGTAGCCCGGGACTCCGCGAACACCGGGGAGCTGTTTTTT.

The chain uses TRBV2 and TRBJ2-5; tentative D call: TRBD1 (6 bases). The CDR3 spans 14 residues. CDR1 and CDR2 from the germline V gene are SNHLY and FYNNEI. V shed 6 bases and J shed 2 bases, with 13 bases lying between them. The CDR3 region is CASSVGQNQETQYF. In DNA, the CDR3 is TGTGCCAGCAGCGTAGGACAGAATCAAGAGACCCAGTACTTC.

This clonotype appeared a few times. CDR3: CATGGWGGELFF. The CDR3 DNA reads as TGTGCCACCGGGGGTTGGGGCGGGGAGCTGTTTTTT. The J gene is TRBJ2-2, the V gene TRBV24-1; the D gene could be TRBD1 or TRBD2 (5 bases each). CDR3 length equals 12 residues. Germline V gene lookup returns CDR1 KGHDR and CDR2 SFDVKD. Trimming left V 9 bases short and J 7 bases short, with 11 bases between.

CDR3 region: CSARGLAGGNPYNEQYF. CDR3 in DNA: TGCAGTGCTAGAGGGCTAGCGGGAGGTAATCCCTACAATGAGCAGTACTTC. The chain links TRBV20-1 to TRBJ2-7, with 11 bases that match TRBD2. CDR3 length equals 17 residues. Unmatched junction bases numbered 15, after V lost 1 base and J lost 7 bases. The V gene's germline CDR1 is DFQATT and CDR2 SNEGSKA (reference sequence).

This clonotype occurred a few times. The chain uses TRBV7-2 and TRBJ2-7; 11 bases map to TRBD2. The CDR3 loop spans 15 amino acids. The trim removed 5 bases at V and 3 bases at J, leaving 6 bases unmatched. Looked up from germline, CDR1 is SGHTA and CDR2 is FQGNSA. For the CDR3, the DNA is TGTGCCAGCAGCCCGGGACTAGCGGTAAACTACGAGCAGTACTTC. Amino acids: CASSPGLAVNYEQYF. The full variable domain, in which reference TRBV7-2 and TRBJ2-7 provide the parts outside the CDR3, is GAGVSQSPSNKVTEKGKDVELRCDPISGHTALYWYRQSLGQGLEFLIYFQGNSAPDKSGLPSDRFSAERTGGSVSTLTIQRTQQEDSAVYLCASSPGLAVNYEQYFGPGTRLTVT.

The rearrangement joins TRBV7-9 to TRBJ2-7; possibly TRBD1 for D (7 bases). Germline CDR1 is SEHNR and CDR2 is FQNEAQ (reference sequence). Trimming removed 5 bases at V and 2 bases at J, with 13 bases between. The CDR3 loop spans 14 amino acids. The CDR3 DNA sequence: TGTGCCAGCAGCCTGCAGGGGGGTCCCTACGAGCAGTACTTC. It encodes CASSLQGGPYEQYF.

This clonotype showed up just a few times. The rearrangement joins TRBV7-8 to TRBJ2-5; D gene uncertain. V was clipped by 7 bases and J by 5 bases, with 11 bases between them. The CDR3 loop spans 12 amino acids. Germline V CDR1 and CDR2: SGHVS, FQNEAQ. In DNA form, the CDR3 reads TGTGCCAGCACCCTCCTGGCTGAGACCCAGTACTTC. It codes for CASTLLAETQYF.

This clonotype showed up many times. The rearrangement joins TRBV4-3 to TRBJ2-7; TRBD2 matches 7 bases. From germline, CDR1 is LGHNA and CDR2 YSLEER. This CDR3 region has 14 residues. Trimming at V came to 1 base and at J to 3 bases, leaving 3 bases not matched to a gene. The CDR3 reads CASSQVPSGYEQYF. CDR3 coding DNA: TGCGCCAGCAGCCAAGTTCCTAGCGGCTACGAGCAGTACTTC.

This chain uses TRBV12-3 or TRBV12-4 with TRBJ2-7; a weak D match, TRBD2 (5 bases). V was trimmed by 3 bases and J by 4 bases, leaving 13 bases between them. The CDR3 runs to 14 residues. The CDR3 here is CASSFSGTPYEQYF. The CDR3 DNA follows: TGTGCCAGCAGTTTCAGCGGAACCCCTTACGAGCAGTACTTC.

This chain joins TRBV7-2 and TRBJ2-7, with 7 bases aligning to TRBD1. The V gene end was trimmed by 5 bases and the J gene end by 3 bases; junction bases not matched to a gene: 10. The CDR3 has 15 amino acids. Germline CDR1 reads SGHTA; CDR2 reads FQGNSA. For the CDR3, the DNA is TGTGCCAGCAGCCCGACGGACAGGCTAGGCTACGAGCAGTACTTC. This sequence encodes CASSPTDRLGYEQYF.

The CDR3 nucleotides read TGTGCCAGCAGCGTCGAAAAAACTAGCTCGGGAACCTACAATGAGCAGTTCTTC. Translating it yields CASSVEKTSSGTYNEQFF. This chain links TRBV9 with TRBJ2-1, with a weak D call TRBD2 (6 bases). With 2 bases removed from V and 2 bases from J, the gap between germline ends came to 20 bases. This CDR3 is 18 amino acids long. Germline CDR1 and CDR2: SGDLS and YYNGEE.

This chain uses TRBV2 with TRBJ2-7; 7 nucleotides match TRBD1. The CDR3 consists of 14 residues. The junction had 12 bases not matched to a gene; V was cut back by 10 bases and J by 3 bases. Germline CDR1 is SNHLY and CDR2 is FYNNEI. DNA for the CDR3: TGTGCCACCAGGGGGATGGCTGACGGCTACGAGCAGTACTTC. It encodes CATRGMADGYEQYF.

The rearrangement uses TRBV19 and TRBJ1-6; D uncertain. Trimming took off 1 base at V and 8 bases at J, with 3 bases between the two ends. In germline, CDR1 is LNHDA, CDR2 SQIVND (reference sequence). The CDR3 totals 12 residues. The CDR3 DNA reads as TGTGCCAGTAGTATAGTGGATTCACCCCTCCACTTT. Its protein is CASSIVDSPLHF. The full variable domain, in which reference TRBV19 and TRBJ1-6 provide the parts outside the CDR3, is DGGITQSPKYLFRKEGQNVTLSCEQNLNHDAMYWYRQDPGQGLRLIYYSQIVNDFQKGDIAEGYSVSREKKESFPLTVTSAQKNPTAFYLCASSIVDSPLHFGNGTRLTVT.

The V and J genes are TRBV9 and TRBJ2-1; D is unclear. Germline assignment: CDR1 SGDLS and CDR2 YYNGEE. This CDR3 comprises 12 residues. Trimming stripped 4 bases from V and 9 bases from J, with 11 bases between. As DNA, the CDR3 is TGTGCCAGCAGCCCTGGGGTCGTTGAGCAGTTCTTC. Translation gives CASSPGVVEQFF.

The V call is TRBV7-6, the J call TRBJ2-1; possibly TRBD2 for D (6 bases). CDR3 size: 15 residues. Germline values: CDR1 SGHVS, CDR2 FNYEAQ. Trimming took off 8 bases at V and 2 bases at J, with 16 bases between the two ends. CDR3 amino acids: CASVGGVNTYNEQFF. The CDR3 coding sequence is TGTGCCAGCGTGGGCGGGGTGAATACCTACAATGAGCAGTTCTTC.

The rearrangement joins TRBV7-2 to TRBJ1-4; TRBD1 matches at 10 bases. J lost 7 bases, V lost 1 base, and 6 bases had no gene match. Germline assignment: CDR1 SGHTA and CDR2 FQGNSA. This CDR3 is 16 amino acids long. CDR3 residues: CASSLVPGTGAEKLFF. DNA for the CDR3: TGTGCCAGCAGCTTAGTCCCCGGGACAGGGGCTGAAAAACTGTTTTTT.

The rearrangement joins TRBV19 to TRBJ1-6; TRBD1 aligns across 7 bases. Germline values: CDR1 LNHDA, CDR2 SQIVND (reference sequence). CDR3 size: 14 residues. V shed 5 bases and J 9 bases; nucleotides not matched to a gene: 7. CDR3 protein: CASSFQGDRSPLHF. DNA for the CDR3: TGTGCCAGTAGTTTCCAGGGGGACCGTTCACCCCTCCACTTT.

This clonotype was recorded at least ten times. The chain uses TRBV7-9 and TRBJ1-1; D gene ambiguous. CDR3 length: 14 amino acids. With 5 bases removed from V and 0 bases from J, the gap between germline ends came to 10 bases. Germline CDR1 reads SEHNR; CDR2 reads FQNEAQ (reference sequence). The CDR3 is CASSLERMNTEAFF. In nucleotides, the CDR3 is TGTGCCAGCAGCCTAGAGCGTATGAACACTGAAGCTTTCTTT.

The chain uses TRBV2 and TRBJ2-1; 9 bases align to TRBD2. Per germline, CDR1 SNHLY and CDR2 FYNNEI. The trim removed 6 bases at V and 9 bases at J, leaving 12 bases unmatched. The CDR3 contains 15 residues. CDR3 DNA: TGTGCCAGCAGCTCTGAGGACCTGGGACTAGCTGAGCAGTTCTTC. Its protein is CASSSEDLGLAEQFF.

This clonotype was seen once. This sequence joins TRBV9 and TRBJ1-2; D unresolved. CDR1 SGDLS and CDR2 YYNGEE come from the germline V gene. The V gene lost 0 bases and the J gene lost 4 bases, with 10 bases spanning the gap. This CDR3 has 14 amino acids. The CDR3 spells CASSVVSGAYGYTF. As DNA, the CDR3 is TGTGCCAGCAGCGTAGTATCCGGCGCCTATGGCTACACCTTC.

V is TRBV5-1 and J is TRBJ2-2; the match to TRBD2 covers 8 bases. The CDR3 is 15 amino acids. Germline-derived CDR1 and CDR2 are SGHRS and YFSETQ. J was trimmed by 3 bases and V by 0 bases; bases with no gene match: 1. The CDR3 loop is CASSLDGRDTGELFF. CDR3 coding DNA: TGCGCCAGCAGCTTGGACGGGAGGGACACCGGGGAGCTGTTTTTT.

In its sample, this clonotype was seen many times. J is TRBJ1-2 and V is TRBV20-1; 8 bases map to TRBD1. The germline V gene encodes CDR1 DFQATT and CDR2 SNEGSKA (reference sequence). The CDR3 has 17 residues. V was clipped by 0 bases and J by 3 bases; unmatched bases: 12. CDR3 DNA: TGCAGTGCTAGAGATCAGTCGGTAACAGGGGGATACTATGGCTACACCTTC. It is translated as CSARDQSVTGGYYGYTF.

The table lists this clonotype with many counts. Mismatch with germline at one junction end may stem from a read error. The chain uses TRBV7-7 and TRBJ2-7; D might be TRBD2 (5 bases). Per the germline V gene, CDR1 is SSHAT and CDR2 is FNYEAQ (reference sequence). This CDR3 has 13 amino acids. This CDR3 reads CASSRDPSNEQYF. The CDR3, as DNA: TGTGCTAGCAGCCGGGATCCGAGCAATGAGCAGTACTTC.

The rearrangement uses TRBV2 and TRBJ1-2; no reliable D call. The V gene's germline CDR1 is SNHLY and CDR2 FYNNEI. The CDR3 extends over 14 amino acids. V was trimmed by 9 bases and J by 2 bases, leaving 16 bases between them. In DNA, the CDR3 is TGTGCCAGTACAGACCCCGGCGAAAACTATGGCTACACCTTC. It codes for CASTDPGENYGYTF. Together with reference TRBV2 and TRBJ1-2, the CDR3 gives the full variable domain: EPEVTQTPSHQVTQMGQEVILRCVPISNHLYFYWYRQILGQKVEFLVSFYNNEISEKSEIFDDQFSVERPDGSNFTLKIRSTKLEDSAMYFCASTDPGENYGYTFGSGTRLTVV.

J is TRBJ1-1 and V is TRBV9; 8 bases agree with TRBD1. The CDR3 has 16 amino acids. Looked up from germline, CDR1 is SGDLS and CDR2 is YYNGEE. The V segment lost 0 bases and the J segment 1 base; nucleotides outside the gene matches: 5. Here the CDR3 DNA reads TGTGCCAGCAGCGTAGATGGGGGACAGGAGAACACTGAAGCTTTCTTT. Translated, it gives CASSVDGGQENTEAFF.

This clonotype was picked up many times. V and J are TRBV20-1 and TRBJ2-1; 9 positions agree with TRBD2. The V gene end was trimmed by 4 bases and the J gene end by 1 base; junction bases not matched to a gene: 5. Per germline, CDR1 DFQATT and CDR2 SNEGSKA (reference sequence). The CDR3 covers 15 residues. The DNA for the CDR3 is TGCAGTGCTAATAGCGGGAGCACGTCCTACAATGAGCAGTTCTTC. This codes for CSANSGSTSYNEQFF.